This T cell receptor (beta chain) was documented in a study of shared clonotypes between healthy human individuals. This clone was counted only a few times. Trimming pared 7 bases from V and 3 bases from J, leaving 12 bases between. Germline CDR1 SEHNR, CDR2 FQNEAQ (reference sequence). This CDR3 is built from 13 residues. Profiled with immunoSEQ multiplex PCR; TCRdb holds only in-frame clones, not every one. Of roughly 1 million clones in the sample, roughly 80% are singletons; the top ten hold roughly 1.4%. The specimen was memory CD4+ T cells sorted from blood. Subset defined: CD45RA-negative fraction. The clonotype was recovered from a man aged 18 to 30 in good health. The chain joins TRBV7-9 to TRBJ1-1, with D unresolved. The CDR3, as DNA: TGTGCCAGCACCCTAATGCTAGACACTGAAGCTTTCTTT. Residues: CASTLMLDTEAFF.